This T cell receptor (beta chain) was obtained from a study of blood T cell repertoires in COVID-19. Across the study: Donors in the United States, Italy and Spain gave samples during acute or convalescent COVID-19. In each case, the material was cDNA or gDNA derived from T cells, B-cell-depleted T cells, or PBMCs.

Per the study methods: Amplifying reference gene primers gave estimates of nucleated cell counts. Produced via immunoSEQ multiplex PCR; TCRdb's table is partial and in-frame only. The D gene and trimming were derived from the DNA, and the V and J assignments and clone size from that table. This table holds nearly 85,000 clones, around 83% found once. Between the trimmed V and J ends, which lost 10 bases and 2 bases, there was a span of 12 bases. CDR1 is LNHDA and CDR2 is SQIVND in the germline V gene (reference sequence). The CDR3 contains 13 residues. The clonotype comes from a woman in her sixties or seventies with acute or convalescent COVID-19. This rearrangement joins TRBV19 to TRBJ1-5; no clear D. The sequenced sample consisted of peripheral blood. CDR3 DNA sequence: TGTGCCATCTCGTTCGGGGGCAATCAGCCCCAGCATTTT. Its protein product is CAISFGGNQPQHF.